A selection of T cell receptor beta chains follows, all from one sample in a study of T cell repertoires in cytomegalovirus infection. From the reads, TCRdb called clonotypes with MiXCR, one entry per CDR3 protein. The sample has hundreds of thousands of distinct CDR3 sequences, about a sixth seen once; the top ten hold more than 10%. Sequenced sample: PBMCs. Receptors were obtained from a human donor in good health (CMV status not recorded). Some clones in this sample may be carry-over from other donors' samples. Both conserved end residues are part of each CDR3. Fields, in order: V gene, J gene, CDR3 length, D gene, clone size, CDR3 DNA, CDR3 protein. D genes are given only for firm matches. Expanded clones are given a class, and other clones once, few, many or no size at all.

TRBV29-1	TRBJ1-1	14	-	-	TGCAGCGTTGGCCTTCGTGGGGTCGGCACTGAAGCTTTCTTT	CSVGLRGVGTEAFF
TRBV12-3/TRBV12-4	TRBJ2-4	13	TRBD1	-	TGTGCCAGCAGACGCGGGACAGGGGACATTCAGTACTTC	CASRRGTGDIQYF
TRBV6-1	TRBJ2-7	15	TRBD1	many	TGTGCCAGCAGTTGGGGACAGGGGGGCTCCTACGAGCAGTACTTC	CASSWGQGGSYEQYF
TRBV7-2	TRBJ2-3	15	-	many	TGTGCCAGCAGCCAACCTACCAGCGGTGCAGATACGCAGTATTTT	CASSQPTSGADTQYF
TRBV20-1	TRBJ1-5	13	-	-	TGCAGTGCTTACTTTACGAGGTCGTCCTACCAGCATTTT	CSAYFTRSSYQHF
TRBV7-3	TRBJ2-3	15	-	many	TGTGCCAGCAGCCCATCGGGACTGAGCACAGATACGCAGTATTTT	CASSPSGLSTDTQYF
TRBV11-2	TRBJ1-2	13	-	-	TGTGCCAGCAGCTTGATGGGGGCCTATGGCTACACCTTC	CASSLMGAYGYTF
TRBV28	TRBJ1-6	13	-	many	TGTGCCAGCAGCCCACTCGCCGTCTCACCCCTCCACTTT	CASSPLAVSPLHF
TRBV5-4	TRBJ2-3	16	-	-	TGTGCCAGCAGCTTGGAGGACAGTGTTAGCACAGATACGCAGTATTTT	CASSLEDSVSTDTQYF
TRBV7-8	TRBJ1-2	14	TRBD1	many	TGTGCCAGCAGCTTACAGGGGACAGGGGAGGGCTACACCTTC	CASSLQGTGEGYTF